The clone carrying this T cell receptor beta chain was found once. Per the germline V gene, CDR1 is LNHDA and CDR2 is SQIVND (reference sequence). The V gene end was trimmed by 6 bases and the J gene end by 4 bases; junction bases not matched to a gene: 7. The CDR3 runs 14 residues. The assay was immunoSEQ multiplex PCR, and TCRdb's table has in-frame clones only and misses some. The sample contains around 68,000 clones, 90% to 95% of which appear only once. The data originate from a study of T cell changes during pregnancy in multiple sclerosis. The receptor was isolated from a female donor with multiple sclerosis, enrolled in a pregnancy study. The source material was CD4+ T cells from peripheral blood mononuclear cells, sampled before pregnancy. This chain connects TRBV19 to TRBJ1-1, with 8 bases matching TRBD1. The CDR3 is CASSPGGSGTEAFF. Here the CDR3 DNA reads TGTGCCAGTAGCCCAGGGGGCTCGGGCACTGAAGCTTTCTTT.